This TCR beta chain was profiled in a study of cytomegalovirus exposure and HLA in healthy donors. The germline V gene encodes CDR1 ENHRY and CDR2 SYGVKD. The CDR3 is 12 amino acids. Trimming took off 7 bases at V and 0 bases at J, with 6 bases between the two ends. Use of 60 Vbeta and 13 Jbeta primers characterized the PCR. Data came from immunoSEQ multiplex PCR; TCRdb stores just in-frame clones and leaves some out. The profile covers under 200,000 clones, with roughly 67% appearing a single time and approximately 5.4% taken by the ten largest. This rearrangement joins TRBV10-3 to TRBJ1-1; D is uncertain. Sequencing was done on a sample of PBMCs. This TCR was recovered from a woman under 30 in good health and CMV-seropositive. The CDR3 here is CAINSVNTEAFF. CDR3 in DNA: TGTGCCATCAATTCTGTGAACACTGAAGCTTTCTTT.